This TCR beta chain was identified during a study of beta chain features in type 1 diabetes. Every bit of the isolated RNA underwent reverse transcription, so sequencing read expressed TCRB transcripts. The repertoire was sequenced with immunoSEQ multiplex PCR; TCRdb's copy has only in-frame clones and lacks some. The data contain 250,000 to 300,000 clones, 13% to 15% of them singletons. Study observations and caveats: Moderate yet significant TCRB CDR3 shortening was seen in Type 1 diabetes patients in all four CD4+ subsets.

Regarding this clone: The antigen remains undetermined.

The CDR3 runs to 15 residues. From germline, CDR1 is MDHEN and CDR2 SYDVKM. The V segment lost 5 bases and the J segment 2 bases; nucleotides outside the gene matches: 7. The receptor comes from a man aged 30 to 39 with type 1 diabetes. Sequenced sample: naive CD4+ T cells from blood. The V call is TRBV28, the J call TRBJ2-7; 9 bases fit TRBD2. CDR3 in DNA: TGTGCCAGCAGTCTAGCGACTAGCGGTACCTACGAGCAGTACTTC. It encodes CASSLATSGTYEQYF.